Presented here are 8 T cell receptor beta chains from one specimen sequenced in a study of T cell repertoires in cytomegalovirus infection (dated by TCRdb to about 2019). Sequencing used an Illumina HiSeq 1500. TCRdb took the public reads, trimmed them with fastp at Q25, ran MiXCR for clone calling and kept in-frame beta chains. Each record represents a unique CDR3 protein, reported with the most common genes and DNA among its rows. The sample table lists fewer than 550,000 distinct CDR3 sequences, approximately 15% of them with a count of one. The ten largest clones add up to 20% to 30% of the sample. The specimen was CD8+ T cells from PBMCs. The receptors stem from a human donor in good health (CMV status not recorded). Some clones in this sample may be carry-over from other donors' samples.

Comments on this clonotype: This may be a read error, as it is one base from a much larger clone. The chain joins TRBV12-5 to TRBJ2-7, with D possibly being TRBD2 (5 bases). Germline loops: CDR1 LGHNT, CDR2 FRNRAP. V was clipped by 10 bases and J by 6 bases, with 19 bases between them. The CDR3 is 13 residues long. DNA of the CDR3: TGTGCTACCGCCCGGGGATCGATTGGCGAGCAGTACTTC. As protein: CATARGSIGEQYF.

This clonotype has only a few counts. The chain joins TRBV7-9 to TRBJ2-4, with 8 bases matching TRBD1. Per the germline V gene, CDR1 is SEHNR and CDR2 is FQNEAQ (reference sequence). This CDR3 comprises 16 residues. Trimming removed 5 bases from V and 0 bases from J; junction bases left unmatched: 6. CDR3 in DNA: TGTGCCAGCAGCCCGGGACAGGTTCTAGCCAAAAACATTCAGTACTTC. Translated: CASSPGQVLAKNIQYF.

This clonotype was recorded many times. The chain joins TRBV9 to TRBJ2-5; D unclear. Looked up from germline, CDR1 is SGDLS and CDR2 is YYNGEE. CDR3 length: 15 amino acids. The ends were cut back, 5 bases at V and 2 bases at J, with 16 bases in the middle. This CDR3 is CASRSSVEKQETQYF. CDR3 DNA: TGTGCCAGCAGGTCCTCAGTGGAAAAACAAGAGACCCAGTACTTC.

V usage is TRBV20-1 and J usage is TRBJ2-5; 15 bases match TRBD2. CDR3 length: 17 amino acids. The germline V gene encodes CDR1 DFQATT and CDR2 SNEGSKA (reference sequence). The V gene end was trimmed by 4 bases and the J gene end by 1 base; junction bases not matched to a gene: 7. The CDR3 protein is CSATRTSGRVFQETQYF. The CDR3 DNA follows: TGCAGTGCTACGCGGACTAGCGGGAGGGTCTTCCAAGAGACCCAGTACTTC.

The V and J genes are TRBV27 and TRBJ2-2; 9 bases are a match to TRBD1. V was pared by 10 bases and J by 7 bases, with 19 bases of the junction left unmatched. The CDR3 has 17 amino acids. Germline V CDR1 and CDR2: MNHEY, SMNVEV (reference sequence). CDR3 nucleotides: TGTGCCACCACTCCCGGGACAGGGAACATTTATGGCGGGGAGCTGTTTTTT. Residues: CATTPGTGNIYGGELFF.

This clonotype was observed at least ten times. This chain connects TRBV7-9 to TRBJ2-2; weak D call: TRBD1 (5 bases). This CDR3 has 13 amino acids. Germline values: CDR1 SEHNR, CDR2 FQNEAQ (reference sequence). Trimming removed 5 bases from V and 1 base from J, with 5 bases in between. CDR3 DNA: TGTGCCAGCAGCCAGGGGAACACCGGGGAGCTGTTTTTT. Translated, it gives CASSQGNTGELFF. The full variable domain, rest sourced from reference TRBV7-9 and TRBJ2-2, is DTGVSQNPRHKITKRGQNVTFRCDPISEHNRLYWYRQTLGQGPEFLTYFQNEAQLEKSRLLSDRFSAERPKGSFSTLEIQRTEQGDSAMYLCASSQGNTGELFFGEGSRLTVL.

This clonotype appeared many times. This chain connects TRBV12-5 to TRBJ2-3; 7 positions match TRBD1. This CDR3 region has 15 residues. V gave up 1 base and J gave up 8 bases; unmatched junction bases: 9. Germline CDR1 is LGHNT and CDR2 is FRNRAP. The CDR3 bases are TGTGCTAGTGGTTTGGCCAGCCCCGCAGGGGGTACGCAGTATTTT. This gives the protein CASGLASPAGGTQYF.

This clonotype was seen repeatedly, ten times or more. J is TRBJ1-4 and V is TRBV7-9, with D maybe TRBD1 (5 bases). V lost 5 bases to trimming and J lost 5 bases, with 15 bases between them. Germline loops: CDR1 SEHNR, CDR2 FQNEAQ (reference sequence). The CDR3 sequence is 15 residues long. The CDR3 DNA reads as TGTGCCAGCAGCCCGCCGGGACGGCAGAATGAAAAACTGTTTTTT. Residues: CASSPPGRQNEKLFF.